The 3 T cell receptor beta chains below were found in one sample sequenced in a study of cytomegalovirus exposure and HLA in healthy donors. It was with 60 Vbeta and 13 Jbeta primers that the PCR ran. Repertoires were generated with immunoSEQ multiplex PCR, while TCRdb's copy carries only in-frame clones and drops some. The sample yields 70,000 to 95,000 clones, 78% seen once. What was sequenced was PBMCs. The origin of the receptors is a man aged 35 to 55 in good health and CMV-seronegative.

V gene TRBV28 combines with J gene TRBJ1-5; D is ambiguous. Trimming stripped 6 bases from V and 4 bases from J, with 16 bases between. The germline gives CDR1 MDHEN, CDR2 SYDVKM. CDR3 length equals 15 residues. Written as DNA, the CDR3 is TGTGCCAGCAGCTCCTACAGCCTCCGGAATCAGCCCCAGCATTTT. This codes for CASSSYSLRNQPQHF.

This chain joins TRBV11-2 and TRBJ2-7, with 11 bases identical to TRBD2. This CDR3 is built from 15 residues. V shed 5 bases, J shed 9 bases, and the junction held 12 bases outside the gene matches. Germline V CDR1 and CDR2: SGHAT, FQNNGV. CDR3 region: CASSPKLAGEPAQYF. In nucleotides, the CDR3 is TGTGCCAGCAGCCCAAAACTAGCGGGAGAGCCCGCGCAGTACTTC.

The J gene is TRBJ2-5, the V gene TRBV28; D remains ambiguous. Trimming took 3 bases from V and 2 from J, leaving 7 bases between them. The CDR3 contains 13 residues. Looked up from germline, CDR1 is MDHEN and CDR2 is SYDVKM. CDR3 sequence reads: CASSFGGQETQYF. DNA for the CDR3: TGTGCCAGCAGTTTTGGCGGACAAGAGACCCAGTACTTC.